Reported below is one T cell receptor beta chain. This record comes from a study of cytomegalovirus exposure and HLA in healthy donors. The CDR3 has 16 amino acids. Trimming left V 1 base short and J 0 bases short, with 12 bases between. CDR1 is SGHTA and CDR2 is FQGTGA in the germline V gene. The study ran its PCR with 60 Vbeta and 13 Jbeta primers. Assay used: immunoSEQ multiplex PCR; TCRdb lists only in-frame clones, some missing. The data hold over 150,000 clones, with just under 85% observed a single time. The chain couples TRBV7-3 to TRBJ1-2, with D hard to call. This TCR derives from a girl aged 10-17 years in good health and CMV-seropositive. Source material: PBMCs. The DNA of the CDR3 is TGTGCCAGCAGCTTAATGCCCCTACCTACTAACTATGGCTACACCTTC. It codes for CASSLMPLPTNYGYTF.